This T cell receptor beta chain was documented in a study of OX40 agonist ivuxolimab in advanced cancers. On the study more broadly: 40% to 50% of patients had received prior checkpoint inhibitor therapy.

Blood was sampled at baseline, cycle 4 day 1, and cycle 7 day 1. The CDR3 contains 15 residues. CDR1 is MGHRA, CDR2 YSYEKL, per germline. Trimming removed 4 bases from V and 2 bases from J; junction bases left unmatched: 5. TCRdb keeps only in-frame clones here, not all; method: immunoSEQ multiplex PCR. Of roughly 90,000 clones listed, about 90% are singletons. This sequence was found in an adult with an advanced solid tumor such as melanoma, head and neck, liver or kidney cancer. Sample: CD4+ or CD8+ T cells sorted from blood, taken in a trial of the OX40 agonist ivuxolimab. This chain links TRBV4-1 with TRBJ2-5, with 9 nucleotides matching TRBD2. This CDR3 is CASSLRLADQETQYF. For the CDR3, the DNA is TGCGCCAGCAGCCTTAGACTAGCGGATCAAGAGACCCAGTACTTC.